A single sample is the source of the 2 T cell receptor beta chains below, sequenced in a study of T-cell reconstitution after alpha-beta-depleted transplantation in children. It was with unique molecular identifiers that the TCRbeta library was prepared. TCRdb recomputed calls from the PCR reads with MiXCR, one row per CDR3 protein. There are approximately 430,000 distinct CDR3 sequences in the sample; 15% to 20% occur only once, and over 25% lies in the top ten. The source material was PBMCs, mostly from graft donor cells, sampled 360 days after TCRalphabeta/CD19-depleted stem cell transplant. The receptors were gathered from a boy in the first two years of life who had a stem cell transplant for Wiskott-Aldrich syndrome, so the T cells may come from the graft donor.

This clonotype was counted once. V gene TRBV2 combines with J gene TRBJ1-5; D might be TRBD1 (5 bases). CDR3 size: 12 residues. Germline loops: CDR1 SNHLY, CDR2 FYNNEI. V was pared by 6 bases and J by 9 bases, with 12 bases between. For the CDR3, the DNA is TGTGCCAGCAGCAGGGTAACTGGGCCCCAGCATTTT. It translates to CASSRVTGPQHF.

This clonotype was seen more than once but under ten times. CDR3 DNA sequence: TGTGCCTGGAGTGTTCGCGACAGGGGGGTCGGATGGCCCTACGAGCAGTACTTC. Translation: CAWSVRDRGVGWPYEQYF. This chain connects TRBV30 to TRBJ2-7, with 9 nucleotides matching TRBD1. With V trimmed by 0 bases and J by 2 bases, 14 bases remained unmatched. CDR1 GTSNPN and CDR2 SVGIG come from the germline V gene (reference sequence). CDR3 length: 18 residues.